These 26 T cell receptor beta chains share one sample of origin, sequenced in a study of shared clonotypes between healthy human individuals. Naive CD8 cells, CD45RO-negative and positively selected for CCR7, excluded terminally differentiated effector memory CD45RA+ cells. Produced via immunoSEQ multiplex PCR; TCRdb's table is partial and in-frame only. This table has about 2 million clones, about 95% appearing once. The sequenced sample was naive CD8+ T cells sorted from blood. The receptors originated from a man aged 18 to 29 in good health.

As regards this clone: The sample holds other DNA sequences that translate to the same CDR3. This rearrangement joins TRBV28 to TRBJ2-7; tentatively, D is TRBD1 (6 bases). CDR1 and CDR2 (germline): MDHEN, SYDVKM. V lost 1 base to trimming and J lost 2 bases, with 9 bases between them. The CDR3 length is 14 residues. In nucleotides, the CDR3 is TGTGCCAGCAGTTTATCTGGGGACACCTACGAGCAGTACTTC. Residues: CASSLSGDTYEQYF.

This clone was seen just once. This chain links TRBV7-9 with TRBJ1-6; weak D call: TRBD1 (6 bases). V was cut by 5 bases and J by 6 bases, with 14 bases left in between. This CDR3 is 15 amino acids long. Germline V CDR1 and CDR2: SEHNR, FQNEAQ (reference sequence). The CDR3 coding sequence is TGTGCCAGCAGCGGATCGGGACATCGTAATTCACCCCTCCACTTT. Protein: CASSGSGHRNSPLHF.

The chain is built from TRBV11-2 and TRBJ2-7; D might be TRBD1 or TRBD2, each matching 5 bases. The CDR3 extends over 11 amino acids. From germline, CDR1 is SGHAT and CDR2 FQNNGV. V was cut by 5 bases and J by 8 bases, with 10 bases left in between. Here the CDR3 DNA reads TGTGCCAGCAGCCACGGGACCCAGCAGTACTTC. Protein product: CASSHGTQQYF.

The chain carries TRBV14 and TRBJ2-3; D remains unclear. This CDR3 contains 15 residues. The germline V gene has CDR1 SGHDN and CDR2 FVKESK. The V gene lost 4 bases and the J gene lost 4 bases, with 15 bases spanning the gap. In nucleotides, the CDR3 is TGTGCCAGCAGCCCGCTTTCTGGCTCGGCAGATACGCAGTATTTT. It specifies CASSPLSGSADTQYF.

This chain joins TRBV7-2 and TRBJ2-1; perhaps TRBD1 as D (6 bases). The V and J ends lost 5 bases and 0 bases respectively, with 14 bases between them. CDR3 length equals 16 residues. The V gene's germline CDR1 is SGHTA and CDR2 FQGNSA. The CDR3 loop reads CASSQPTGSSYNEQFF. DNA of the CDR3: TGTGCCAGCAGCCAGCCGACAGGAAGCTCCTACAATGAGCAGTTCTTC.

The J gene is TRBJ2-5, the V gene TRBV5-1; TRBD1 matches 8 bases. Germline values: CDR1 SGHRS, CDR2 YFSETQ. The CDR3 totals 13 residues. Trimming cost V 5 bases and J 3 bases; bases outside gene matches: 3. CDR3 protein: CASSDRGKETQYF. In DNA, the CDR3 is TGCGCCAGCAGTGACAGGGGAAAAGAGACCCAGTACTTC.

The chain couples TRBV7-9 to TRBJ2-2, with 10 bases aligning to TRBD2. CDR1 and CDR2 from the germline V gene are SEHNR and FQNEAQ (reference sequence). Unmatched junction bases numbered 7, after V lost 10 bases and J lost 5 bases. There are 14 residues in the CDR3. The CDR3 loop is CATSTSGLTGELFF. CDR3 in DNA: TGTGCCACCTCGACTAGCGGGCTTACCGGGGAGCTGTTTTTT.

Notes on this clone: The same CDR3 also results from other DNA sequences found in this sample. DNA for the CDR3: TGTGCCTGGGGAGGGGATACCTACGAGCAGTACTTC. It codes for CAWGGDTYEQYF. This chain connects TRBV30 to TRBJ2-7, with D possibly being TRBD2 (6 bases). V lost 5 bases and J 2 bases, leaving 10 bases between the germline ends. Germline V gene sequence: CDR1 GTSNPN, CDR2 SVGIG (reference sequence). The CDR3 extends over 12 amino acids.

The J gene is TRBJ1-1, the V gene TRBV9; no clear D gene. Trimming shortened V by 0 bases and J by 4 bases, and 10 bases separated the two germline ends. The germline gives CDR1 SGDLS, CDR2 YYNGEE. The CDR3 has 14 residues. CDR3 amino acids: CASSVVSTGTEAFF. The CDR3 DNA follows: TGTGCCAGCAGCGTAGTGTCGACGGGCACTGAAGCTTTCTTT.

The rearrangement links TRBV2 to TRBJ2-1, with 8 bases matching TRBD1. V was clipped by 6 bases and J by 8 bases; unmatched bases: 21. CDR1 is SNHLY, CDR2 FYNNEI, per germline. This CDR3 contains 18 residues. CDR3 nucleotides: TGTGCCAGCAGCGAGATCCCACGACAGGGGACCTCTACGGATGAGCAGTTCTTC. This gives the protein CASSEIPRQGTSTDEQFF.

The rearrangement links TRBV5-6 to TRBJ2-3; the D is unclear. V lost 1 base and J 2 bases, leaving 11 bases between the germline ends. The CDR3 consists of 15 residues. Germline V lookup: CDR1 SGHDT, CDR2 YYEEEE. The CDR3 nucleotides read TGTGCCAGCAGCTTGCCCGAAATCATCACAGATACGCAGTATTTT. Translated: CASSLPEIITDTQYF.

V gene TRBV5-4 combines with J gene TRBJ2-7; 8 bases align to TRBD2. Trimming took 4 bases from V and 6 from J; bases not matched to a gene: 9. Germline V gene sequence: CDR1 SGHNT, CDR2 YYREEE (reference sequence). This CDR3 is 14 amino acids long. CDR3: CASSPRGGAPEQYF. DNA of the CDR3: TGTGCCAGCAGCCCCCGGGGGGGGGCCCCCGAGCAGTACTTC.

CDR3: CASSERGPNEKLFF. The CDR3 DNA reads TGTGCCAGCAGTGAACGGGGGCCTAATGAAAAACTGTTTTTT. V is TRBV2 and J is TRBJ1-4; D may be TRBD1 (6 bases). CDR3 size: 14 residues. Trimming pared 2 bases from V and 3 bases from J, leaving 7 bases between. Germline V gene data show CDR1 as SNHLY and CDR2 as FYNNEI.

The chain has TRBV5-1 and TRBJ2-7; D is perhaps TRBD1 or TRBD2 (5 bases each). V lost 4 bases, J lost 9 bases, and 20 bases lay in between. The CDR3 extends over 14 amino acids. The germline V gene has CDR1 SGHRS and CDR2 YFSETQ. CDR3: CASSRIGTAERQYF. The CDR3 DNA is TGCGCCAGCAGCCGGATAGGGACGGCGGAGAGGCAGTACTTC. Drawing the rest from reference TRBV5-1 and TRBJ2-7, the complete variable domain is KAGVTQTPRYLIKTRGQQVTLSCSPISGHRSVSWYQQTPGQGLQFLFEYFSETQRNKGNFPGRFSGRQFSNSRSEMNVSTLELGDSALYLCASSRIGTAERQYFGPGTRLTVT.

The chain uses TRBV28 and TRBJ2-5; D is unclear. Trimming stripped 0 bases from V and 3 bases from J, with 11 bases between. Germline loops: CDR1 MDHEN, CDR2 SYDVKM. The CDR3 loop spans 15 amino acids. DNA of the CDR3: TGTGCCAGCAGTTTATGGACCGATAGGGAAGAGACCCAGTACTTC. This sequence encodes CASSLWTDREETQYF.

The chain has TRBV7-9 and TRBJ2-1, with a tentative D call TRBD2 (6 bases). V was pared by 5 bases and J by 9 bases, with 20 bases between. Germline-derived CDR1 and CDR2 are SEHNR and FQNEAQ (reference sequence). This CDR3 has 15 amino acids. Written as DNA, the CDR3 is TGTGCCAGCAGCGCTCGGAGGGGTCAGGAGGTTGAGCAGTTCTTC. This gives the protein CASSARRGQEVEQFF.

The CDR3 sequence is CASSLAPQDGKQYF. The CDR3 DNA reads as TGTGCCAGCAGCTTAGCTCCCCAGGATGGGAAGCAGTACTTC. The genes are TRBV7-8 and TRBJ2-7; D call uncertain. V gave up 0 bases and J gave up 8 bases, with 14 bases separating them. The V gene's germline CDR1 is SGHVS and CDR2 FQNEAQ. The CDR3 runs to 14 residues.

The chain has TRBV13 and TRBJ1-2; D gene ambiguous. This CDR3 has 14 residues. The V end was cut by 3 bases, the J end by 8 bases, with 16 bases between. From germline, CDR1 is PRHDT and CDR2 FYEKMQ (reference sequence). Written as DNA, the CDR3 is TGTGCCAGCAGCTTCAGGACGGCCGACCCCGGCTACACCTTC. Translating gives CASSFRTADPGYTF.

The chain joins TRBV10-2 to TRBJ2-1, with a weak D call TRBD1 (6 bases). Trimming took 3 bases from V and 5 from J, leaving 17 bases between them. CDR1 is WSHSY and CDR2 is SAAADI in the germline V gene. This CDR3 spans 16 amino acids. In nucleotides, the CDR3 is TGCGCCAGCAGTGATTTCAGGGGTCCCCCCGACAATGAGCAGTTCTTC. This gives the protein CASSDFRGPPDNEQFF.

The chain employs TRBV7-9 and TRBJ2-3, with TRBD2 matching over 9 bases. The CDR3 is 18 residues long. In germline, CDR1 is SEHNR, CDR2 FQNEAQ (reference sequence). The V segment lost 2 bases and the J segment 6 bases; nucleotides outside the gene matches: 15. This CDR3 is CASSLILAGGPFGDTQYF. In DNA, the CDR3 is TGTGCCAGCAGCTTAATATTGGCGGGGGGGCCCTTTGGCGATACGCAGTATTTT.

In the case of this clone: This CDR3 is also generated by other DNA sequences in the sample. This chain connects TRBV9 to TRBJ2-7; TRBD2 is a possible D gene (6 bases). The CDR3 is made up of 13 amino acids. V lost 0 bases to trimming and J lost 4 bases, with 8 bases between them. CDR1 is SGDLS, CDR2 YYNGEE, per germline. The CDR3 spells CASSVDRGYEQYF. The DNA of the CDR3 is TGTGCCAGCAGCGTAGATCGGGGGTACGAGCAGTACTTC.

The chain is built from TRBV27 and TRBJ2-7; possibly TRBD1 for D (6 bases). Looked up from germline, CDR1 is MNHEY and CDR2 is SMNVEV (reference sequence). The CDR3 contains 16 residues. With 1 base removed from V and 2 bases from J, the gap between germline ends came to 15 bases. The chain's CDR3 is CASSLYSGHNTYEQYF. As DNA, the CDR3 is TGTGCCAGCAGTTTATATTCGGGACACAACACCTACGAGCAGTACTTC.

The chain employs TRBV5-4 and TRBJ2-3, with 11 bases fitting TRBD2. The CDR3 is 18 residues long. Germline lookup yields CDR1 SGHNT and CDR2 YYREEE (reference sequence). The ends lost 4 bases at V and 2 bases at J; junction bases unmatched: 12. CDR3 sequence (DNA): TGTGCCAGCAGCCAACGGAGACTAGCGGGGCTTTTCACAGATACGCAGTATTTT. Protein sequence: CASSQRRLAGLFTDTQYF.

This rearrangement joins TRBV6-1 to TRBJ1-2, with TRBD1 matching over 7 bases. The germline V gene encodes CDR1 MNHNS and CDR2 SASEGT. V gave up 2 bases and J gave up 6 bases; unmatched junction bases: 6. The length of the CDR3 is 14 residues. CDR3 sequence reads: CASSERGQINGYTF. The CDR3 DNA sequence: TGTGCCAGCAGTGAAAGGGGACAGATCAATGGCTACACCTTC.

This rearrangement joins TRBV18 to TRBJ2-7, with D tentatively TRBD1 (6 bases). CDR3 length: 12 amino acids. Germline CDR1 is KGHSH and CDR2 is LQKENI. The V end was cut by 8 bases, the J end by 5 bases, with 13 bases between. The CDR3 sequence is CASTGQSDEQYF. CDR3 DNA: TGTGCCAGCACCGGACAGTCGGACGAGCAGTACTTC.

The CDR3 region is CASSYGLESQETQYF. CDR3 DNA sequence: TGTGCCAGCAGCTATGGCCTCGAGAGCCAAGAGACCCAGTACTTC. The chain carries TRBV7-2 and TRBJ2-5; D remains ambiguous. Trimming removed 4 bases at V and 1 base at J, with 13 bases between. The CDR3 is made up of 15 amino acids. CDR1 is SGHTA and CDR2 is FQGNSA in the germline V gene.